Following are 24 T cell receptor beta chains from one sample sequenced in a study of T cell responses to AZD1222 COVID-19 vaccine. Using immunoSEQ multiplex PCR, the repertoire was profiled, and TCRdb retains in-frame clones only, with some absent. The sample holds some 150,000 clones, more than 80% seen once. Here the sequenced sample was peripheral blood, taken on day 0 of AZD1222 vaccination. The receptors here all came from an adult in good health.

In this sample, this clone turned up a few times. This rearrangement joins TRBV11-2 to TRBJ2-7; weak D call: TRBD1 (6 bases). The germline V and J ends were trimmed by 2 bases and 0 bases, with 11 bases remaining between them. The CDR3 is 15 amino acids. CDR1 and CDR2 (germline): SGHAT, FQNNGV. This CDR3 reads CASSLKQGYSYEQYF. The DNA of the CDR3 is TGTGCCAGCAGCTTAAAACAGGGTTACTCCTACGAGCAGTACTTC.

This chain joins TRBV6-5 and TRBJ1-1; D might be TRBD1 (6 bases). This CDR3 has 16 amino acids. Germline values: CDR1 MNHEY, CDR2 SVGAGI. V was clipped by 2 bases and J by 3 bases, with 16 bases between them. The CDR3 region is CASSYLQGLGDTEAFF. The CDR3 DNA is TGTGCCAGCAGTTACCTACAGGGCCTGGGGGACACTGAAGCTTTCTTT.

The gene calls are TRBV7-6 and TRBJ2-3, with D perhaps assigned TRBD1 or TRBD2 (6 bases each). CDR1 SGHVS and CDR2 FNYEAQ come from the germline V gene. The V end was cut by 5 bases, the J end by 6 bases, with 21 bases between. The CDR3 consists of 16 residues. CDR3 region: CASSPGGRAGEDTQYF. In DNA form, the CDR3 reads TGTGCCAGCAGCCCTGGGGGGCGGGCGGGTGAGGATACGCAGTATTTT.

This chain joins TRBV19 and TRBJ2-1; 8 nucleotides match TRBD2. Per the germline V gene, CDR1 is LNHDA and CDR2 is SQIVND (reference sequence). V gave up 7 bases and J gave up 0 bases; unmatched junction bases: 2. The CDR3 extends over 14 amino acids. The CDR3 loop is CASTLAGSYNEQFF. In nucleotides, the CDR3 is TGTGCCAGTACCCTAGCGGGCTCCTACAATGAGCAGTTCTTC.

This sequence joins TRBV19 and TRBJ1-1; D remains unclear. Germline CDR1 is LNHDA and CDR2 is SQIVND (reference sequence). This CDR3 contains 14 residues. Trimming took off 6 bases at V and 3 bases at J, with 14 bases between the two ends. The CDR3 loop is CASRPQDGDTEAFF. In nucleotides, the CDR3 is TGTGCCAGTAGACCCCAGGACGGGGACACTGAAGCTTTCTTT.

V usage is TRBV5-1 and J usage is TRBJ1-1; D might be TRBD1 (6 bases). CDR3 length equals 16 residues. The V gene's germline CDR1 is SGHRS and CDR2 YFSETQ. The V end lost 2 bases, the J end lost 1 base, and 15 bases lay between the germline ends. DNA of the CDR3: TGCGCCAGCAGCTTAACAGGGAAGGTTACGAACACTGAAGCTTTCTTT. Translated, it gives CASSLTGKVTNTEAFF.

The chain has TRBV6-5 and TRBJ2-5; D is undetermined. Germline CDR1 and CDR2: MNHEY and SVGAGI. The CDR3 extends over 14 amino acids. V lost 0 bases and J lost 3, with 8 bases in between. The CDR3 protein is CASSYSSPEETQYF. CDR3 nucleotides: TGTGCCAGCAGTTACTCGTCTCCCGAAGAGACCCAGTACTTC.

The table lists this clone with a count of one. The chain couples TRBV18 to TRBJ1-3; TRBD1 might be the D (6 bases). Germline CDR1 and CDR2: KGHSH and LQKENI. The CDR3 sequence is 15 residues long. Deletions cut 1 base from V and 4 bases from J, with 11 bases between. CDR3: CASSPLSGAGNTIYF. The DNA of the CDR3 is TGTGCCAGCTCACCACTTTCAGGGGCCGGAAACACCATATATTTT.

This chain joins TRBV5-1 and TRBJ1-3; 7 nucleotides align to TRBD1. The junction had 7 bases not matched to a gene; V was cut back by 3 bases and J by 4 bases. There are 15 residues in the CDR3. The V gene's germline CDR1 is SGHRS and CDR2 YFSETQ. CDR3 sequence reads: CASSSRQGDGNTIYF. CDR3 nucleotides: TGCGCCAGCAGCTCCAGACAGGGTGACGGAAACACCATATATTTT.

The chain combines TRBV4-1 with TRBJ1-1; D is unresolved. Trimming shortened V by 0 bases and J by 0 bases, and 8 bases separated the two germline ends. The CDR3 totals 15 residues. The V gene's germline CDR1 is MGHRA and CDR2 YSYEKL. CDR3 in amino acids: CASSQEESMNTEAFF. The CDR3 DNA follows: TGCGCCAGCAGCCAAGAAGAGTCCATGAACACTGAAGCTTTCTTT.

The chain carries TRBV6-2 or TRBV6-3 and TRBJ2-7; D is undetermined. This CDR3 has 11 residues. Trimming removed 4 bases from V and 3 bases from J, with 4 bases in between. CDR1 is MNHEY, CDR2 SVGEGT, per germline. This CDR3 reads CASSSYYEQYF. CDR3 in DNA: TGTGCCAGCAGTTCCTACTACGAGCAGTACTTC.

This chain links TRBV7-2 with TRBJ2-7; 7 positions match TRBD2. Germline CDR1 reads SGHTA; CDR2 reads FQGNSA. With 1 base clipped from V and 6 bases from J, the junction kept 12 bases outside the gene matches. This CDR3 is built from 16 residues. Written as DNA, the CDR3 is TGTGCCAGCAGCTTAGGTAGGGGAGGGCGATTCTCCGAGCAGTACTTC. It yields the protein CASSLGRGGRFSEQYF.

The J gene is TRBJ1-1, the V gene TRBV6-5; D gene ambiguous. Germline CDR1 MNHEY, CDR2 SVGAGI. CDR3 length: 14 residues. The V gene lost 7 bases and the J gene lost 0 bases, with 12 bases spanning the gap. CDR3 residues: CASTVDTLNTEAFF. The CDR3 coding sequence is TGTGCCAGCACCGTCGACACTCTGAACACTGAAGCTTTCTTT.

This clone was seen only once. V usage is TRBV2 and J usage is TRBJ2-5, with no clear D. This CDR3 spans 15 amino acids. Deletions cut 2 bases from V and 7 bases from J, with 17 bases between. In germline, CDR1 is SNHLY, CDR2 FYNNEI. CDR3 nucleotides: TGTGCCAGCAGTGAAAGGAACCGGAACGAAGGGACCCAGTACTTC. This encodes CASSERNRNEGTQYF.

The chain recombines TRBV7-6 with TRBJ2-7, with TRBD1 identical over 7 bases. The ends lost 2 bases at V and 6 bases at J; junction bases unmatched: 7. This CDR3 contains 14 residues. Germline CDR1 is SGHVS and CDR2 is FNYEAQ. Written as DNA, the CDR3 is TGTGCCAGCAGCTTAAGCACAGGGGACCGCGAGCAGTACTTC. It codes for CASSLSTGDREQYF.

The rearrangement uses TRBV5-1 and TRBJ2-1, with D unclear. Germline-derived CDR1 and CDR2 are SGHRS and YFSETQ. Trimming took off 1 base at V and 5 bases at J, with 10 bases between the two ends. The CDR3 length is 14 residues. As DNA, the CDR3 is TGCGCCAGCAGCTTGAACCCCGGAGACAATGAGCAGTTCTTC. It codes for CASSLNPGDNEQFF. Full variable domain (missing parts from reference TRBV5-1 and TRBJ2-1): KAGVTQTPRYLIKTRGQQVTLSCSPISGHRSVSWYQQTPGQGLQFLFEYFSETQRNKGNFPGRFSGRQFSNSRSEMNVSTLELGDSALYLCASSLNPGDNEQFFGPGTRLTVL.

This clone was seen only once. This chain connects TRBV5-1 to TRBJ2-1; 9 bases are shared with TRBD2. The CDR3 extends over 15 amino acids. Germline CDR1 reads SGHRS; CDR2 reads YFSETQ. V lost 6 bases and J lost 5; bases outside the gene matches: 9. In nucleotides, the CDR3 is TGCGCCAGCACGCGGGGGACTAGCATCGACAATGAGCAGTTCTTC. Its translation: CASTRGTSIDNEQFF.

As DNA, the CDR3 is TGTGCCAGCAGTTTTCCCTCGGGGGCAGGGGGAACGAATTCACCCCTCCACTTT. This gives the protein CASSFPSGAGGTNSPLHF. This chain connects TRBV28 to TRBJ1-6; 7 nucleotides line up with TRBD1. J was trimmed by 7 bases and V by 3 bases; bases with no gene match: 15. The length of the CDR3 is 18 residues. Germline V gene data show CDR1 as MDHEN and CDR2 as SYDVKM.

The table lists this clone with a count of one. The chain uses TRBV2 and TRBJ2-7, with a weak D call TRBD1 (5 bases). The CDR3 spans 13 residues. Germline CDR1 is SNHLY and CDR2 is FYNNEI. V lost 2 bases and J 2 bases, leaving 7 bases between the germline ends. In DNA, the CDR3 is TGTGCCAGCAGTGAAAAGGGGCCCTACGAGCAGTACTTC. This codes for CASSEKGPYEQYF.

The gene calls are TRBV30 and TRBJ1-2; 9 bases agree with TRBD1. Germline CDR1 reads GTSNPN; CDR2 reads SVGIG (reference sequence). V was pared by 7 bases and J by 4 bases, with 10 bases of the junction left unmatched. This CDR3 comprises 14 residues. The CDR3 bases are TGTGCCTCCCAACCAAGGACAGGGGCCTATGGCTACACCTTC. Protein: CASQPRTGAYGYTF.

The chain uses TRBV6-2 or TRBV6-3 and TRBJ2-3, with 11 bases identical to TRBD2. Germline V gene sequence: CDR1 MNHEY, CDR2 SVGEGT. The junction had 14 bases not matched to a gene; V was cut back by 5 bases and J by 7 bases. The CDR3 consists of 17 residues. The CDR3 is CASSQNLGLAETYTQYF. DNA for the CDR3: TGTGCCAGCAGTCAAAACTTGGGACTAGCGGAAACTTATACGCAGTATTTT.

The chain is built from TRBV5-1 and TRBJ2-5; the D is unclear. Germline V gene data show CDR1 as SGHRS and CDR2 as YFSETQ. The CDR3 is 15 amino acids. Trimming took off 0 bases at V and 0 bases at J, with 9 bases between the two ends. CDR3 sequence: CASSLANGNQETQYF. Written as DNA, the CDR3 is TGCGCCAGCAGCTTGGCCAACGGAAACCAAGAGACCCAGTACTTC.

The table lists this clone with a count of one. This CDR3 reads CASSALAGGYNEQFF. In DNA, the CDR3 is TGTGCCAGCAGCGCTTTAGCGGGAGGCTACAATGAGCAGTTCTTC. The chain joins TRBV9 to TRBJ2-1; TRBD2 agrees at 10 bases. V dropped 3 bases and J dropped 3; count of bases not matched to a gene: 3. The CDR3 covers 15 residues. CDR1 is SGDLS, CDR2 YYNGEE, per germline.

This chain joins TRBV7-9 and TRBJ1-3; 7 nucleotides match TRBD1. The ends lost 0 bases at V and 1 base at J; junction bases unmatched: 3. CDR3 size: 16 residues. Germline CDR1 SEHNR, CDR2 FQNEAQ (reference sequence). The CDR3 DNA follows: TGTGCCAGCAGCTTAGCGGGACAGTATTCTGGAAACACCATATATTTT. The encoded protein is CASSLAGQYSGNTIYF.